These T cell receptor beta chains were read from a single sample in a study of T cells after yellow fever vaccination. TCRdb re-derived calls from the 5' RACE reads in MiXCR, one entry per CDR3 protein. The profile shows about 68,000 distinct CDR3 sequences, approximately 6.1% of them singletons. Sequencing was performed on CD8+ T cells sorted from PBMCs, taken 35 to 50 days after the first yellow fever vaccination. Every receptor here comes from a man between 18 and 29 years old who received the YFV17D yellow fever vaccine. The conserved cysteine and the conserved F or W are not part of the CDR3 here. Clone size, where shown, is once, few, many, or a class for clones that have expanded.

size	V	J	CDR3
many	TRBV10-3	TRBJ2-2	AISWDRHTGELF
NA	TRBV5-1	TRBJ1-2	ASSFSQNYGYT
many	TRBV12-3/TRBV12-4	TRBJ2-5	ASTTGWSETQY
many	TRBV19	TRBJ2-1	ASRDYNEQF
few	TRBV7-9	TRBJ2-7	ASSLVRLHPSSYEQY
many	TRBV4-3	TRBJ1-1	ASSQGRWRNTEAF
NA	TRBV5-6	TRBJ2-1	ASGPDRAVNEQF
many	TRBV7-9	TRBJ2-2	ASSPRGTGELF
NA	TRBV12-3/TRBV12-4	TRBJ1-1	ASSLVSRSGEAF
NA	TRBV7-8	TRBJ2-3	ASSFHRYRRTDTQY
NA	TRBV20-1	TRBJ2-2	SVLGAWVTGELF
many	TRBV4-3	TRBJ2-5	ASSQVGGETQY
few	TRBV6-5	TRBJ2-1	ASSYEAASSYNEQF
many	TRBV7-9	TRBJ2-3	ASSDRGSSDTQY
few	TRBV5-4	TRBJ2-5	ASSLGAGEETQY
few	TRBV20-1	TRBJ1-6	SARSYTGLNSPLH